The 22 T cell receptor beta chains in this list originate from one sample, sequenced in a study of cytotoxic CD8 clonotypes in ibrutinib-treated CLL. Profiling relied on immunoSEQ multiplex PCR, and the TCRdb table lists in-frame clones only, not all of them. The table lists 35,000 to 45,000 clones, over 55% of them singletons. The input for sequencing was PBMCs, taken at disease progression, from a patient treated with ibrutinib. These receptors came from a human donor with chronic lymphocytic leukemia.

This clone was seen more than once but under ten times. This chain joins TRBV10-3 and TRBJ1-2, with no clear D. This CDR3 has 15 residues. The V end was cut by 0 bases, the J end by 3 bases, with 11 bases between. Germline CDR1 is ENHRY and CDR2 is SYGVKD. The CDR3 sequence: CAISESVMDDYGYTF. CDR3 nucleotides: TGTGCCATCAGTGAGTCGGTAATGGATGACTATGGCTACACCTTC.

This clone has just one count. The J gene is TRBJ1-1, the V gene TRBV19; 7 bases match TRBD1. V shed 3 bases, J shed 0 bases, and the junction held 4 bases outside the gene matches. The CDR3 is 15 residues long. Per the germline V gene, CDR1 is LNHDA and CDR2 is SQIVND (reference sequence). CDR3 loop: CASSMGRGMNTEAFF. DNA for the CDR3: TGTGCCAGTAGTATGGGCAGGGGGATGAACACTGAAGCTTTCTTT. Together with reference TRBV19 and TRBJ1-1, the CDR3 gives the full variable domain: DGGITQSPKYLFRKEGQNVTLSCEQNLNHDAMYWYRQDPGQGLRLIYYSQIVNDFQKGDIAEGYSVSREKKESFPLTVTSAQKNPTAFYLCASSMGRGMNTEAFFGQGTRLTVV.

A note on this clone: Germline is not matched at one junction end, which may reflect a read error. This sample includes further DNA sequences coding for the same CDR3. The chain employs TRBV2 and TRBJ1-2; TRBD1 agrees at 7 bases. The CDR3 covers 13 residues. In germline, CDR1 is SNHLY, CDR2 FYNNEI. CDR3 region: CASSAGQFYGYTF. For the CDR3, the DNA is TGTGCCAGTAGTGCGGGACAGTTCTATGGCTACACCTTC.

The chain couples TRBV5-1 to TRBJ2-7; D is ambiguous. Between the trimmed V and J ends, which lost 4 bases and 5 bases, there was a span of 16 bases. CDR1 and CDR2 from the germline V gene are SGHRS and YFSETQ. The CDR3 totals 14 residues. CDR3 protein: CASSPREGWDEQYF. The CDR3 DNA reads as TGCGCCAGCAGCCCAAGGGAAGGCTGGGACGAGCAGTACTTC.

This clone was counted a few times. The V call is TRBV12-5, the J call TRBJ1-5; D may be TRBD1 (5 bases). V lost 6 bases and J 3 bases, leaving 9 bases between the germline ends. CDR1 and CDR2 from the germline V gene are LGHNT and FRNRAP. This CDR3 is 13 amino acids long. Here the CDR3 DNA reads TGTGCTAGTGGGTTCAGGGACAATCAGCCCCAGCATTTT. Its protein product is CASGFRDNQPQHF.

This clone was seen just once. The J gene is TRBJ1-2, the V gene TRBV6-1; D may be TRBD1 (5 bases). This CDR3 spans 13 amino acids. The germline V gene encodes CDR1 MNHNS and CDR2 SASEGT. Between the trimmed V and J ends, which lost 2 bases and 8 bases, there was a span of 12 bases. CDR3 in amino acids: CASSETREGGYTF. As DNA, the CDR3 is TGTGCCAGCAGTGAAACGAGGGAGGGGGGCTACACCTTC.

This chain joins TRBV11-3 and TRBJ2-2; no definite D call. The CDR3 is 13 residues long. The germline CDR1 and CDR2 sequences are SGHNT and YENEEA. Trimming pared 0 bases from V and 6 bases from J, leaving 5 bases between. The CDR3 DNA follows: TGTGCCAGCAGCTTAGATTTCTCCGGGGAGCTGTTTTTT. Protein sequence: CASSLDFSGELFF.

The CDR3 region is CASGPIRRLAGTTDTQYF. CDR3 sequence (DNA): TGTGCTAGTGGTCCAATCCGCCGGCTAGCGGGGACCACAGATACGCAGTATTTT. The gene calls are TRBV12-5 and TRBJ2-3; 9 positions agree with TRBD2. The CDR3 has 18 residues. In germline, CDR1 is LGHNT, CDR2 FRNRAP. V lost 5 bases and J lost 2; bases outside the gene matches: 14.

In this sample, this clone turned up a few times. The chain carries TRBV11-3 and TRBJ1-6, with TRBD1 matching over 7 bases. CDR1 is SGHNT and CDR2 is YENEEA in the germline V gene. Trimming at V came to 2 bases and at J to 6 bases, leaving 4 bases not matched to a gene. This CDR3 spans 15 amino acids. The CDR3 region is CASSLTTGSNSPLHF. The DNA of the CDR3 is TGTGCCAGCAGCTTAACGACAGGGAGTAATTCACCCCTCCACTTT.

The V and J genes are TRBV2 and TRBJ2-2; D is unclear. V was cut by 4 bases and J by 6 bases, with 12 bases left in between. CDR1 is SNHLY and CDR2 is FYNNEI in the germline V gene. The CDR3 is 14 residues long. The CDR3 DNA sequence: TGTGCCAGCAGTGTTTCAGGCGGTCCCGGGGAGCTGTTTTTT. It codes for CASSVSGGPGELFF. The full variable domain, with the rest looked up from reference TRBV2 and TRBJ2-2, is EPEVTQTPSHQVTQMGQEVILRCVPISNHLYFYWYRQILGQKVEFLVSFYNNEISEKSEIFDDQFSVERPDGSNFTLKIRSTKLEDSAMYFCASSVSGGPGELFFGEGSRLTVL.

V gene TRBV6-1 combines with J gene TRBJ2-2; D unclear. Looked up from germline, CDR1 is MNHNS and CDR2 is SASEGT. The V gene lost 6 bases and the J gene lost 1 base, with 12 bases spanning the gap. The length of the CDR3 is 15 residues. This CDR3 is CASSPPRVNTGELFF. Written as DNA, the CDR3 is TGTGCCAGCAGCCCCCCCAGAGTGAACACCGGGGAGCTGTTTTTT.

V is TRBV15 and J is TRBJ1-6; 9 bases are shared with TRBD1. Unmatched junction bases numbered 3, after V lost 3 bases and J lost 6 bases. The CDR3 totals 15 residues. CDR1 is LNHNV, CDR2 YYDKDF, per germline (reference sequence). CDR3 sequence reads: CATSRDRGTNSPLHF. The CDR3 region has the DNA TGTGCCACCAGCAGGGACAGGGGCACTAATTCACCCCTCCACTTT.

The genes are TRBV10-1 and TRBJ2-7; unclear D gene. Germline V gene sequence: CDR1 WNHNN, CDR2 SYGVQD (reference sequence). The CDR3 runs to 14 residues. The germline V and J ends were trimmed by 2 bases and 1 base, with 9 bases remaining between them. The CDR3 DNA follows: TGCGCCAGCAGTGAGAGTTTGGAGTCCTACGAGCAGTACTTC. This gives the protein CASSESLESYEQYF.

The J gene is TRBJ1-1, the V gene TRBV6-4; weak D call: TRBD1 (5 bases). The CDR3 runs 14 residues. Per the germline V gene, CDR1 is MRHNA and CDR2 is SNTAGT. V was cut by 5 bases and J by 3 bases, with 13 bases left in between. The CDR3 region is CASSNQGGDTEAFF. The CDR3 nucleotides read TGTGCCAGCAGTAACCAGGGAGGGGACACTGAAGCTTTCTTT.

The rearrangement uses TRBV19 and TRBJ1-3; weak D call: TRBD1 (5 bases). CDR3 size: 15 residues. V was trimmed by 2 bases and J by 4 bases, leaving 12 bases between them. Germline loops: CDR1 LNHDA, CDR2 SQIVND (reference sequence). CDR3 residues: CASSIQGAQGNTIYF. DNA of the CDR3: TGTGCCAGTAGTATACAGGGTGCGCAAGGAAACACCATATATTTT.

The chain carries TRBV11-2 and TRBJ1-1; D unclear. The germline CDR1 and CDR2 sequences are SGHAT and FQNNGV. The CDR3 totals 14 residues. Trimming pared 4 bases from V and 1 base from J, leaving 10 bases between. This CDR3 is CASSSRRKNTEAFF. The CDR3 DNA reads as TGTGCCAGCAGCTCACGACGGAAGAACACTGAAGCTTTCTTT.

V is TRBV14 and J is TRBJ1-2; D is unclear. Germline lookup yields CDR1 SGHDN and CDR2 FVKESK. This CDR3 contains 15 residues. V lost 4 bases, J lost 0 bases, and 12 bases lay in between. The CDR3 nucleotides read TGTGCCAGCAGCCCTGACGGTGCAGCTAACTATGGCTACACCTTC. Its translation: CASSPDGAANYGYTF.

This clone was found a few times. This chain joins TRBV13 and TRBJ2-3; 7 bases align to TRBD1. Germline V CDR1 and CDR2: PRHDT, FYEKMQ (reference sequence). There are 14 residues in the CDR3. J was trimmed by 3 bases and V by 8 bases; bases with no gene match: 8. This CDR3 is CASSLGGRTDTQYF. The CDR3 DNA is TGTGCCAGCTCCTTAGGGGGCCGGACAGATACGCAGTATTTT.

This clone was detected a few times. J is TRBJ1-4 and V is TRBV12-5; a possible D gene is TRBD1 (5 bases). This CDR3 is built from 16 residues. CDR1 is LGHNT and CDR2 is FRNRAP in the germline V gene. Trimming took off 2 bases at V and 8 bases at J, with 18 bases between the two ends. The CDR3 sequence is CASGLRIGTGWEKLFF. The CDR3 nucleotides are TGTGCTAGTGGTTTGCGTATTGGGACGGGTTGGGAAAAACTGTTTTTT.

The gene calls are TRBV6-5 and TRBJ1-2, with D hard to call. Trimming took 4 bases from V and 10 from J, leaving 13 bases between them. The CDR3 covers 12 residues. CDR1 is MNHEY and CDR2 is SVGAGI in the germline V gene. The chain's CDR3 is CASSSSTLTYTF. In DNA form, the CDR3 reads TGTGCCAGCAGTTCTTCCACTCTGACCTACACCTTC.

The chain couples TRBV5-1 to TRBJ2-5; 8 nucleotides match TRBD2. With 1 base clipped from V and 0 bases from J, the junction kept 5 bases outside the gene matches. Germline CDR1 reads SGHRS; CDR2 reads YFSETQ. The CDR3 consists of 16 residues. The CDR3 sequence: CASSLIGGGNQETQYF. As DNA, the CDR3 is TGCGCCAGCAGCTTGATCGGCGGGGGGAACCAAGAGACCCAGTACTTC.

This chain links TRBV5-7 with TRBJ1-5; 8 bases match TRBD1. TRBV5-7 is an open reading frame whose function is uncertain. The V gene end was trimmed by 4 bases and the J gene end by 3 bases; junction bases not matched to a gene: 6. The CDR3 length is 15 residues. CDR3 amino acids: CASSLTGEINQPQHF. The CDR3 nucleotides read TGTGCCAGCAGCCTGACAGGGGAAATCAATCAGCCCCAGCATTTT.